This T cell receptor beta chain is from a study of OX40 agonist ivuxolimab in advanced cancers. Looked up from germline, CDR1 is SGHRS and CDR2 is YFSETQ. V lost 3 bases, J lost 1 base, and 9 bases stayed unmatched. CDR3 length: 17 amino acids. TCRdb keeps only in-frame clones here, not all; method: immunoSEQ multiplex PCR. The sample includes around 32,000 clones, roughly 87% seen only once; the top ten take approximately 26%. This clonotype was obtained from an adult with an advanced solid tumor such as melanoma, head and neck, liver or kidney cancer. This chain uses TRBV5-1 with TRBJ2-1; 8 bases fit TRBD2. Sequenced here: CD4+ or CD8+ T cells sorted from blood, sampled in a trial of the OX40 agonist ivuxolimab. The CDR3 spells CASSSPGGTRSYNEQFF. CDR3 nucleotide sequence: TGCGCCAGCAGCTCACCGGGGGGGACCCGGTCCTACAATGAGCAGTTCTTC.